The 23 T cell receptor beta chains reported below all come from one sample, sequenced in a study of early T cells in non-severe SARS-CoV-2 infection. Each CDR3 protein gets one entry after TCRdb re-called the 5' RACE reads with MiXCR. This table holds roughly 63,000 distinct CDR3 sequences, 12% found once. Source material: whole blood. The receptors were gathered from an adult who was a healthcare worker with PCR-confirmed SARS-CoV-2 infection or an uninfected control (not recorded which).

In its sample, this clonotype was seen a few times. The chain uses TRBV18 and TRBJ2-3; D not certain. CDR1 and CDR2 from the germline V gene are KGHSH and LQKENI. CDR3 length: 13 residues. The V end lost 2 bases, the J end lost 6 bases, and 9 bases lay between the germline ends. In DNA, the CDR3 is TGTGCCAGCTCACCAAGTAGAGTCGATACGCAGTATTTT. It yields the protein CASSPSRVDTQYF.

The chain employs TRBV2 and TRBJ1-2; D is perhaps TRBD1 (6 bases). This CDR3 has 14 amino acids. Germline V gene data show CDR1 as SNHLY and CDR2 as FYNNEI. The ends were cut back, 6 bases at V and 7 bases at J, with 18 bases in the middle. The CDR3 DNA is TGTGCCAGCAGGGATTCGAGGGGGGACCGTGGCTACACCTTC. This codes for CASRDSRGDRGYTF.

Details on this clonotype: At one boundary the junction diverges from the germline segment, which might be a read error. The chain carries TRBV15 and TRBJ1-2; D gene uncertain. Germline V gene data show CDR1 as LNHNV and CDR2 as YYDKDF (reference sequence). The CDR3 totals 14 residues. The CDR3 here is CTTSSTGNPYGYTF. CDR3 sequence (DNA): TGTACCACCAGCAGTACCGGGAACCCCTATGGCTACACCTTC. The entire variable domain, with the rest obtained from reference TRBV15 and TRBJ1-2, is as follows: DAMVIQNPRYQVTQFGKPVTLSCSQTLNHNVMYWYQQKSSQAPKLLFHYYDKDFNNEADTPDNFQSRRPNTSFCFLDIRSPGLGDTAMYLCTTSSTGNPYGYTFGSGTRLTVV.

This chain joins TRBV5-1 and TRBJ1-3, with D uncertain. Germline values: CDR1 SGHRS, CDR2 YFSETQ. With 2 bases removed from V and 0 bases from J, the gap between germline ends came to 12 bases. The CDR3 consists of 16 residues. The DNA for the CDR3 is TGCGCCAGCAGCTTCGGGATACTAGACTCTGGAAACACCATATATTTT. It codes for CASSFGILDSGNTIYF.

The V call is TRBV7-9, the J call TRBJ2-7; 7 bases line up with TRBD1. Germline V gives CDR1 SEHNR, CDR2 FQNEAQ (reference sequence). The CDR3 length is 15 residues. The ends lost 0 bases at V and 4 bases at J; junction bases unmatched: 6. CDR3 sequence (DNA): TGTGCCAGCAGCTTAGCACAGGGGACCAGGTACGAGCAGTACTTC. Its protein product is CASSLAQGTRYEQYF. The full variable domain, with the rest looked up from reference TRBV7-9 and TRBJ2-7, is DTGVSQNPRHKITKRGQNVTFRCDPISEHNRLYWYRQTLGQGPEFLTYFQNEAQLEKSRLLSDRFSAERPKGSFSTLEIQRTEQGDSAMYLCASSLAQGTRYEQYFGPGTRLTVT.

This clonotype was detected many times. This chain uses TRBV20-1 with TRBJ1-2; TRBD1 is a possible D gene (5 bases). V lost 0 bases and J lost 7, with 15 bases in between. Looked up from germline, CDR1 is DFQATT and CDR2 is SNEGSKA (reference sequence). The CDR3 has 14 amino acids. The CDR3 here is CSARDPPPQGGYTF. The CDR3 nucleotides read TGCAGTGCTAGAGATCCGCCACCGCAGGGTGGCTACACCTTC.

This clonotype came up many times. V usage is TRBV9 and J usage is TRBJ2-2, with D unclear. V was shortened by 0 bases and J by 1 base, with 13 bases between the two germline ends. CDR3 length: 17 amino acids. Per germline, CDR1 SGDLS and CDR2 YYNGEE. The CDR3, as DNA: TGTGCCAGCAGCGTAGTAGGACCAACGGTGAACACCGGGGAGCTGTTTTTT. Translating it yields CASSVVGPTVNTGELFF.

This clonotype came up a few times. The chain carries TRBV3-1 and TRBJ1-1; no firm D call. The CDR3 consists of 13 residues. Germline V gene data show CDR1 as LGHDT and CDR2 as YNNKEL (reference sequence). V was cut by 3 bases and J by 6 bases, with 11 bases left in between. CDR3 coding DNA: TGTGCCAGCAGCCAGGAGACGGTGGCTGAAGCTTTCTTT. It translates to CASSQETVAEAFF.

In its sample, this clonotype was seen many times. The chain couples TRBV2 to TRBJ1-2; TRBD1 matches at 10 bases. The CDR3 has 16 amino acids. In germline, CDR1 is SNHLY, CDR2 FYNNEI. V trimming: 1 base; J trimming: 6 bases; junction bases outside the gene matches: 8. CDR3: CASSEGQGARRDGYTF. CDR3 coding DNA: TGTGCCAGCAGTGAAGGACAGGGGGCGCGGAGAGATGGCTACACCTTC.

Points on this clonotype: This may be a read error: a much more frequent sequence differs by one nucleotide. No conserved phenylalanine or tryptophan is present at the end of the CDR3, so a read error is the likely explanation. This chain uses TRBV6-5 with TRBJ2-7, with 7 bases that match TRBD2. The trim removed 11 bases at V and 7 bases at J, leaving 17 bases unmatched. The length of the CDR3 is 14 residues. Looked up from germline, CDR1 is MNHEY and CDR2 is SVGAGI. CDR3 bases: TGTGCCTGTGGAATGGAGCGGGATCCTACGGAGCAGTACTTG. Encoded protein: CACGMERDPTEQYL.

This clonotype was counted ten times or more. The chain carries TRBV5-4 and TRBJ2-3; the D gene is possibly TRBD2 (6 bases). Trimming took off 4 bases at V and 0 bases at J, with 9 bases between the two ends. This CDR3 is 14 amino acids long. The germline gives CDR1 SGHNT, CDR2 YYREEE (reference sequence). Written as DNA, the CDR3 is TGTGCCAGCAGCGGGACTTCTAGCACAGATACGCAGTATTTT. Protein product: CASSGTSSTDTQYF.

This clonotype has only a few counts. The V gene is TRBV24-1, the J gene TRBJ1-1, with unresolved D. Germline V gives CDR1 KGHDR, CDR2 SFDVKD. The CDR3 is 15 residues long. With 3 bases removed from V and 7 bases from J, the gap between germline ends came to 17 bases. CDR3 sequence (DNA): TGTGCCACCAGTGATCCGAAGTCGTACCCCGGTGAAGCTTTCTTT. Encoded protein: CATSDPKSYPGEAFF.

This clonotype was observed a handful of times. This chain links TRBV27 with TRBJ2-1, with 11 bases matching TRBD2. The germline V gene has CDR1 MNHEY and CDR2 SMNVEV (reference sequence). This CDR3 has 15 residues. With V trimmed by 2 bases and J by 9 bases, 6 bases remained unmatched. CDR3 sequence reads: CASSLELAGAGEQFF. The CDR3 coding sequence is TGTGCCAGCAGTTTAGAACTAGCGGGGGCTGGTGAGCAGTTCTTC.

This clonotype showed up many times. The chain combines TRBV5-1 with TRBJ1-5, with D perhaps matching TRBD1 (5 bases). Trimming took off 4 bases at V and 4 bases at J, with 9 bases between the two ends. CDR3 size: 13 residues. The germline V gene has CDR1 SGHRS and CDR2 YFSETQ. In DNA, the CDR3 is TGCGCCAGCAGCCCGGAGGGGAATCAGCCCCAGCATTTT. Translating it yields CASSPEGNQPQHF.

This clonotype showed up many times. The chain recombines TRBV20-1 with TRBJ2-7; D uncertain. CDR3 length equals 13 residues. V lost 4 bases to trimming and J lost 3 bases, with 13 bases between them. CDR1 is DFQATT and CDR2 is SNEGSKA in the germline V gene (reference sequence). The CDR3 loop reads CSATTHLYYEQYF. CDR3 nucleotide sequence: TGCAGTGCTACTACCCACCTATACTACGAGCAGTACTTC.

The chain couples TRBV7-6 to TRBJ1-3, with 9 bases identical to TRBD1. The CDR3 consists of 17 residues. Germline V gene sequence: CDR1 SGHVS, CDR2 FNYEAQ. V shed 0 bases, J shed 1 base, and the junction held 4 bases outside the gene matches. The CDR3 loop is CASSLAPGTGSGNTIYF. DNA for the CDR3: TGTGCCAGCAGCTTAGCCCCCGGGACAGGGTCTGGAAACACCATATATTTT.

This clonotype appeared many times. The V call is TRBV6-5, the J call TRBJ1-4, with D tentatively TRBD1 (6 bases). Germline V gene lookup returns CDR1 MNHEY and CDR2 SVGAGI. The V gene lost 0 bases and the J gene lost 8 bases, with 13 bases spanning the gap. This CDR3 region has 15 residues. Here the CDR3 reads CASSYSTGRSEKLFF. The CDR3 DNA follows: TGTGCCAGCAGTTACTCCACAGGGAGGAGCGAAAAACTGTTTTTT.

The CDR3 spells CASSTGEWNEQFF. The CDR3 DNA is TGTGCCAGCAGTACGGGAGAATGGAATGAGCAGTTCTTC. V is TRBV2 and J is TRBJ2-1; tentative D call: TRBD2 (6 bases). Germline V gene data show CDR1 as SNHLY and CDR2 as FYNNEI. Deletions cut 5 bases from V and 7 bases from J, with 12 bases between. This CDR3 has 13 residues.

The V and J genes are TRBV5-1 and TRBJ2-5; D call uncertain. Deletions cut 0 bases from V and 4 bases from J, with 16 bases between. The V gene's germline CDR1 is SGHRS and CDR2 YFSETQ. This CDR3 spans 16 amino acids. The CDR3 loop reads CASSLGPVQLGETQYF. CDR3 nucleotides: TGCGCCAGCAGCTTGGGCCCGGTACAGTTGGGAGAGACCCAGTACTTC.

This chain links TRBV28 with TRBJ2-1; possibly TRBD1 for D (6 bases). The CDR3 sequence is 12 residues long. Germline CDR1 reads MDHEN; CDR2 reads SYDVKM. The germline V and J ends were trimmed by 6 bases and 12 bases, with 15 bases remaining between them. The CDR3 DNA sequence: TGTGCCAGCAGCGACAGGATAGAAGGGCAGTTCTTC. Its translation is CASSDRIEGQFF.

This clonotype showed up just a few times. The chain has TRBV29-1 and TRBJ2-4; a weak D match, TRBD1 (6 bases). Trimming shortened V by 7 bases and J by 1 base, and 11 bases separated the two germline ends. Looked up from germline, CDR1 is SQVTM and CDR2 is ANQGSEA. The CDR3 is 13 residues long. The CDR3 coding sequence is TGCAGCGCCAGGGGCTCTGCCAAAAACATTCAGTACTTC. It translates to CSARGSAKNIQYF.

In its sample, this clonotype was seen many times. J is TRBJ1-6 and V is TRBV2; weak D call: TRBD1 (5 bases). CDR1 SNHLY and CDR2 FYNNEI come from the germline V gene. V was clipped by 6 bases and J by 0 bases, with 9 bases between them. The CDR3 covers 15 residues. The chain's CDR3 is CASRQTDSYNSPLHF. Here the CDR3 DNA reads TGTGCCAGCAGGCAGACAGACTCCTATAATTCACCCCTCCACTTT.

This clonotype was seen more than once but under ten times. This chain joins TRBV5-1 and TRBJ2-5; 9 bases line up with TRBD2. Germline assignment: CDR1 SGHRS and CDR2 YFSETQ. V dropped 5 bases and J dropped 5; count of bases not matched to a gene: 7. CDR3 length: 14 residues. CDR3 bases: TGCGCCAGCAGTCCGGGACTAGCTAAGGAGACCCAGTACTTC. As protein: CASSPGLAKETQYF.